This paragraph covers one T cell receptor beta chain sequence. The CDR3 covers 13 residues. V was pared by 5 bases and J by 4 bases, with 11 bases between. Germline V lookup: CDR1 SGHAT, CDR2 FQDESV (reference sequence). This record belongs to a study of OX40 agonist ivuxolimab in advanced cancers. The repertoire was sequenced with immunoSEQ multiplex PCR; TCRdb's copy has only in-frame clones and lacks some. The repertoire holds around 80,000 clones, with 75% to 90% as singletons. This TCR was recovered from an adult with an advanced solid tumor such as melanoma, head and neck, liver or kidney cancer. The sequencing used CD4+ or CD8+ T cells sorted from blood, collected in a trial of the OX40 agonist ivuxolimab. V gene TRBV11-1 combines with J gene TRBJ1-1; D is perhaps TRBD1 (6 bases). CDR3 residues: CASSGGQFTEAFF. The CDR3 region has the DNA TGTGCCAGCAGCGGCGGACAGTTCACTGAAGCTTTCTTT.